Listed below are T cell receptor beta chains from one sample, sequenced in a study of T-cell memory formation after mild COVID-19. TCRdb ran MiXCR on the 5' RACE reads and lists one entry per CDR3 protein. The table lists nearly 200,000 distinct CDR3 sequences, around 18% of them singletons. Sequencing was carried out using PBMCs or a T cell subset sorted from them (not recorded which). The receptors were gathered from an adult woman who had mild COVID-19 (a few samples of this study predate the infection). Cell type and time point are not known. CDR3s include the opening cysteine and the closing phenylalanine or tryptophan. Fields, in order: CDR3 length, V gene, D gene, J gene, CDR3 protein. A D gene is named only where the DNA matches it firmly.

len: 13
v_gene: TRBV6-5
d_gene: NA
j_gene: TRBJ2-7
CDR3aa: CASSYGQADEQYF

len: 14
v_gene: TRBV7-2
d_gene: NA
j_gene: TRBJ2-1
CDR3aa: CASSPKGAGREQFF

len: 14
v_gene: TRBV7-3
d_gene: NA
j_gene: TRBJ1-5
CDR3aa: CASSLWGRNQPQHF

len: 12
v_gene: TRBV7-9
d_gene: NA
j_gene: TRBJ2-7
CDR3aa: CASSHSTYEQYF

len: 11
v_gene: TRBV5-4
d_gene: TRBD1
j_gene: TRBJ2-7
CDR3aa: CASSNRGEQYF

len: 15
v_gene: TRBV7-2
d_gene: TRBD2
j_gene: TRBJ2-5
CDR3aa: CASSLGAGALETQYF

len: 13
v_gene: TRBV29-1
d_gene: TRBD2
j_gene: TRBJ2-1
CDR3aa: CRVIAGGYNEQFF

len: 16
v_gene: TRBV4-2
d_gene: TRBD1
j_gene: TRBJ2-5
CDR3aa: CASSQPGTANQETQYF

len: 11
v_gene: TRBV24-1
d_gene: NA
j_gene: TRBJ1-1
CDR3aa: CATSDLYRVFF

len: 13
v_gene: TRBV5-1
d_gene: NA
j_gene: TRBJ2-3
CDR3aa: CASSLGRADTQYF

len: 13
v_gene: TRBV11-3
d_gene: TRBD1
j_gene: TRBJ1-1
CDR3aa: CASSLAGTGRAFF

len: 14
v_gene: TRBV10-3
d_gene: TRBD1
j_gene: TRBJ2-1
CDR3aa: CAISDSGQGNEQFF

len: 13
v_gene: TRBV4-1
d_gene: NA
j_gene: TRBJ1-6
CDR3aa: CASSLLQGTPLHF

len: 14
v_gene: TRBV12-5
d_gene: NA
j_gene: TRBJ2-1
CDR3aa: CASGEGTRSNEQFF

len: 13
v_gene: TRBV25-1
d_gene: NA
j_gene: TRBJ1-1
CDR3aa: CASEDRLNTEAFF

len: 10
v_gene: TRBV2
d_gene: NA
j_gene: TRBJ1-2
CDR3aa: CASRVVGYTF

len: 13
v_gene: TRBV12-5
d_gene: TRBD1
j_gene: TRBJ2-7
CDR3aa: CASGSGGAYEQYF

len: 13
v_gene: TRBV19
d_gene: NA
j_gene: TRBJ1-3
CDR3aa: CASSIGSGNTIYF

len: 16
v_gene: TRBV14
d_gene: NA
j_gene: TRBJ1-6
CDR3aa: CASSRVVMGYNSPLHF

len: 13
v_gene: TRBV7-8
d_gene: NA
j_gene: TRBJ1-1
CDR3aa: CASSLEYQHRAFF

len: 14
v_gene: TRBV5-1
d_gene: NA
j_gene: TRBJ2-3
CDR3aa: CASSLGGNTDTQYF

len: 15
v_gene: TRBV20-1
d_gene: TRBD2
j_gene: TRBJ2-3
CDR3aa: CSALGAGGATDTQYF

len: 14
v_gene: TRBV5-1
d_gene: TRBD1
j_gene: TRBJ1-5
CDR3aa: CASSPTGWDQPQHF

len: 13
v_gene: TRBV5-1
d_gene: NA
j_gene: TRBJ1-4
CDR3aa: CASSVSGNEKLFF

len: 13
v_gene: TRBV5-1
d_gene: NA
j_gene: TRBJ2-7
CDR3aa: CASSSTGNYEQYF

len: 12
v_gene: TRBV20-1
d_gene: TRBD1
j_gene: TRBJ2-5
CDR3aa: CSARSLDRAAYF

len: 14
v_gene: TRBV7-8
d_gene: TRBD1
j_gene: TRBJ1-5
CDR3aa: CASSSDRLIKPQHF